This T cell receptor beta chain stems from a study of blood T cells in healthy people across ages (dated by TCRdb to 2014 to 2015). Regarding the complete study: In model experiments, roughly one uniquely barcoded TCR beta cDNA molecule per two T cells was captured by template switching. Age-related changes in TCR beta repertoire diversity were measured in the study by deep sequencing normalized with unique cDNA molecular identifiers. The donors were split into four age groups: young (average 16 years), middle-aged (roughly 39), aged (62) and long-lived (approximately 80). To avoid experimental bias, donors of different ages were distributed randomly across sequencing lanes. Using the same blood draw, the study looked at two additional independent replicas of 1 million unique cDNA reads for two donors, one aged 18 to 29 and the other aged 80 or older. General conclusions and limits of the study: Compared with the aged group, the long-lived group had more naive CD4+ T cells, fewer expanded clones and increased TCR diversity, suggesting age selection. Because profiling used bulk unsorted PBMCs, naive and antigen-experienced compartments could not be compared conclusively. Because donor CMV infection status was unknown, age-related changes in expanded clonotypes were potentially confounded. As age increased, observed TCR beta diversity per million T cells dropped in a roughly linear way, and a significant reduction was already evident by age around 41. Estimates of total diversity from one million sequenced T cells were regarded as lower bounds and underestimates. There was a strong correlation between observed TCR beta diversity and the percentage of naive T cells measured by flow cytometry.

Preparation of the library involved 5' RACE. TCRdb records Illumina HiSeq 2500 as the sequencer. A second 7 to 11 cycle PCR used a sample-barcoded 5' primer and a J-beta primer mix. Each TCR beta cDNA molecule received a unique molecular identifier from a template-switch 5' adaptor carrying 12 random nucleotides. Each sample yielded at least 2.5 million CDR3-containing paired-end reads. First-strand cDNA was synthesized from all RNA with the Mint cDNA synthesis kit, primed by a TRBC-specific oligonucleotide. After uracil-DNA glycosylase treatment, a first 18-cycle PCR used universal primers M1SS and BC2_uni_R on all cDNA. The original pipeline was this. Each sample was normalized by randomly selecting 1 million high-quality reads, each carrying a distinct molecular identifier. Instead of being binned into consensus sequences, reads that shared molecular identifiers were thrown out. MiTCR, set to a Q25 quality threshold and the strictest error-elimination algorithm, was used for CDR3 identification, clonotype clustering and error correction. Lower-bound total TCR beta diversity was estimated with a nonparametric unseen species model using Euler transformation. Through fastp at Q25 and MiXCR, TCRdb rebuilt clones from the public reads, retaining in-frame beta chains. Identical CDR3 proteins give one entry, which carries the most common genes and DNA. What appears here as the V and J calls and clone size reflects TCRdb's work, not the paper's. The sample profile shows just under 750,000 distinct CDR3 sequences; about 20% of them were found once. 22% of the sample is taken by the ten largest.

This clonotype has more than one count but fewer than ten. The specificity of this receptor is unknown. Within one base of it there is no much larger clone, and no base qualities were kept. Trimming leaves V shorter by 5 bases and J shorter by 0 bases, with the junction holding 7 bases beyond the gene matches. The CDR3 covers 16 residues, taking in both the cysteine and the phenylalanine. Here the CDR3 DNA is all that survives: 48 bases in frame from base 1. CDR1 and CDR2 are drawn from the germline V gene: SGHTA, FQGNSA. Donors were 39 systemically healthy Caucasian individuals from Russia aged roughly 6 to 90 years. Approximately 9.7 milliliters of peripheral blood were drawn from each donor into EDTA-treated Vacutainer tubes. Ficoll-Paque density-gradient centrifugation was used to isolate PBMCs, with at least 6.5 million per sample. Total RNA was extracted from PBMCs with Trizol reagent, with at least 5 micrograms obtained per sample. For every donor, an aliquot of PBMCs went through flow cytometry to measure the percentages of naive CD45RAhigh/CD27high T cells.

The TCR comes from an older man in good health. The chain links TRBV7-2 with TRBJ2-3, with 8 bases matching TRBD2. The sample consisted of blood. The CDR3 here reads CASSGVAGISTDTQYF. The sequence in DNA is TGTGCCAGCAGCGGCGTAGCGGGGATAAGCACAGATACGCAGTATTTT. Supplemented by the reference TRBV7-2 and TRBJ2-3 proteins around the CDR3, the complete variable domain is GAGVSQSPSNKVTEKGKDVELRCDPISGHTALYWYRQSLGQGLEFLIYFQGNSAPDKSGLPSDRFSAERTGGSVSTLTIQRTQQEDSAVYLCASSGVAGISTDTQYFGPGTRLTVL.